This paragraph covers one T cell receptor beta chain sequence. There are a few counts of this clonotype. Its antigen is currently not known. No base qualities exist here, and no much larger clone lies one base off it. These data originate in a study of breast tumors, draining lymph nodes, adjacent tissues (dated by TCRdb to the mid-2010s). Concerning the study at large: The study compared TCR beta repertoires across tumor, adjacent nontumor tissue and axillary lymph nodes from breast cancer patients. In human breast cancer, the study set out to evaluate how tumor, surrounding tissue and draining lymph node repertoires relate to one another and whether T cells may move between these sites. Broad study findings and their caveats: The data were considered consistent with most tumor T cells being derived from the lymph node and subsequently expanding within tumor tissue. In luminal-like breast cancer, tumor and nontumor tissue repertoires resembled each other significantly more than in basal-like breast cancer. The conclusion that tumor T cells originate in lymph nodes was framed as consistent with a hypothesis rather than directly demonstrated. Tumor T-cell repertoires showed less diversity than lymph node repertoires and more diversity than nontumor tissue repertoires, and tumor T-cell repertoires showed preferential V and J gene usage.

At the junction V is shortened by 4 bases and J by 7 bases, with 10 bases in between. Measured from the cysteine to the phenylalanine, the CDR3 is 11 residues long. Here the CDR3 DNA is all that survives: 33 bases in frame from base 1. CDR1 and CDR2 are read off the germline V gene as SQVTM and ANQGSEA. TCRdb lists the instrument as Illumina HiSeq 2000. TCR beta chain libraries were generated through multiplex PCR amplification. The amplified TCR beta chain products were analyzed by high-throughput sequencing. TCRdb applied fastp at Q25 and MiXCR to the public reads, then kept only in-frame beta chains. Every CDR3 protein is listed once, alongside the most common genes and DNA of its rows. The sample includes approximately 250,000 distinct CDR3 sequences, with under 40% observed a single time. Under 4.5% of the sample is taken by the ten largest. The lymph node samples were taken from the axillary draining lymph nodes of breast cancer patients.

The sequencing sample was made of axillary lymph node tissue. This clonotype was sampled from a female donor with breast cancer. Some clones in this sample may be carry-over from other donors' samples. The receptor chain draws on TRBV29-1 and TRBJ1-1; there is no confident call for the D gene. The DNA is as follows: TGCAGCGTTGTTTTCGACGGTGAAGCTTTCTTT. Its translation is CSVVFDGEAFF. With all but the CDR3 taken from the reference TRBV29-1 and TRBJ1-1 genes, the full variable domain is: SAVISQKPSRDICQRGTSLTIQCQVDSQVTMMFWYRQQPGQSLTLIATANQGSEATYESGFVIDKFPISRPNLTFSTLTVSNMSPEDSSIYLCSVVFDGEAFFGQGTRLTVV.